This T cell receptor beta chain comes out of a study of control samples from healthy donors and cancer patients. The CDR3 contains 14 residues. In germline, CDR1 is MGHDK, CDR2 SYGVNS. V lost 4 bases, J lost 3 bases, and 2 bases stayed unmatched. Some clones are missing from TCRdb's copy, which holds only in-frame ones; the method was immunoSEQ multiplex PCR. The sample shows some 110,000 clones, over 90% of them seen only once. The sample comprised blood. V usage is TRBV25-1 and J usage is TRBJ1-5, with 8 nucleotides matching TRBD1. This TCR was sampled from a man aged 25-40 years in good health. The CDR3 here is CASSGQGLNQPQHF. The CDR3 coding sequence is TGTGCCAGCAGTGGACAGGGGCTCAATCAGCCCCAGCATTTT.